This T cell receptor (beta chain) was sequenced for a study of T cell responses to AZD1222 COVID-19 vaccine. Whole-study results and caveats: Donors were largely white British and mainly female; clonal diversity was possibly underestimated.

TCRdb keeps only in-frame clones here, not all; method: immunoSEQ multiplex PCR. The sample includes about 150,000 clones, about 90% of them seen just once. For this clone: Its antigen remains unidentified.

Trimming took off 4 bases at V and 3 bases at J, with 6 bases between the two ends. Per germline, CDR1 SGHTA and CDR2 FQGNSA. There are 12 residues in the CDR3. V usage is TRBV7-2 and J usage is TRBJ1-2; D unclear. The source is an adult who received the AZD1222 COVID-19 vaccine. Here the sequenced sample was peripheral blood, taken 28 days after the second AZD1222 dose. CDR3 coding DNA: TGTGCCAGCAGCTCTTGGGACTATGGCTACACCTTC. Its protein product is CASSSWDYGYTF. The complete variable domain, with remaining parts taken from reference TRBV7-2 and TRBJ1-2, reads GAGVSQSPSNKVTEKGKDVELRCDPISGHTALYWYRQSLGQGLEFLIYFQGNSAPDKSGLPSDRFSAERTGGSVSTLTIQRTQQEDSAVYLCASSSWDYGYTFGSGTRLTVV.